These T cell receptor beta chains were read from a single sample in a study of OX40 agonist ivuxolimab in advanced cancers. The method was immunoSEQ multiplex PCR; TCRdb's version includes in-frame clones alone and lacks a portion of them. Of some 39,000 clones listed, about 88% are singletons. Sequenced here: CD4+ or CD8+ T cells sorted from blood, sampled in a trial of the OX40 agonist ivuxolimab. All receptors come from an adult with an advanced solid tumor such as melanoma, head and neck, liver or kidney cancer. The CDR3 runs from the conserved cysteine through the conserved F or W. A D gene is named only where the DNA matches it firmly. Clone size is shown for a subset of rows, as once, few, many or a class of expanded clone.

-,TRBV7-2,TRBJ1-2,-,CASSSLLQNYGYTF,TGTGCCAGCAGCTCCCTTTTGCAGAACTATGGCTACACCTTC
-,TRBV14,TRBJ1-3,-,CASSHGRASGNTIYF,TGTGCCAGCAGCCATGGCAGGGCGTCTGGAAACACCATATATTTT
-,TRBV27,TRBJ2-2,-,CASTFGGKYDGELFF,TGTGCCAGCACTTTCGGCGGGAAGTATGACGGGGAGCTGTTTTTT
-,TRBV5-1,TRBJ2-3,-,CASSLRQPFTTDTQYF,TGCGCCAGCAGCCTCCGACAGCCCTTTACCACAGATACGCAGTATTTT
-,TRBV19,TRBJ1-2,-,CASSIMDNYGYTF,TGTGCCAGTAGTATAATGGATAACTATGGCTACACCTTC
TRBD2,TRBV28,TRBJ2-7,-,CASSLPGGTFSYEQYF,TGTGCCAGCAGTTTACCGGGGGGGACTTTCTCCTACGAGCAGTACTTC
TRBD1,TRBV6-6,TRBJ2-7,-,CASSRQGAKRYEQYF,TGTGCCAGCAGCAGACAGGGTGCTAAGCGCTACGAGCAGTACTTC
TRBD1,TRBV30,TRBJ2-7,-,CAWSVPSGQVPTYEQYF,TGTGCCTGGAGTGTACCCTCTGGACAGGTCCCTACCTACGAGCAGTACTTC
-,TRBV5-6,TRBJ2-5,few,CASSWGAAETQYF,TGTGCCAGCAGCTGGGGGGCGGCGGAGACCCAGTACTTC
-,TRBV7-9,TRBJ2-1,-,CASSERGLGNEQFF,TGTGCCAGCAGCGAACGCGGTTTGGGCAATGAGCAGTTCTTC
TRBD1,TRBV30,TRBJ1-4,-,CAWSSSLRDRNEKLFF,TGTGCCTGGAGTTCATCTCTCCGGGACAGGAATGAAAAACTGTTTTTT
TRBD1,TRBV27,TRBJ2-7,-,CASRPGPGQAYEQYF,TGTGCCAGCCGTCCTGGCCCGGGACAGGCCTACGAGCAGTACTTC
-,TRBV27,TRBJ2-7,once,CASGRGSSYEQYF,TGTGCCAGCGGGAGGGGGAGTTCCTACGAGCAGTACTTC
TRBD1,TRBV28,TRBJ2-2,-,CASRAYDRELGGELFF,TGTGCCAGCAGAGCATATGACAGGGAACTCGGCGGGGAGCTGTTTTTT
TRBD1,TRBV4-1,TRBJ1-1,-,CASSRDRNTEAFF,TGCGCCAGCAGCCGGGACAGGAACACTGAAGCTTTCTTT
-,TRBV4-1,TRBJ1-6,once,CASSQKLGGSSYNSPLHF,TGCGCCAGCAGCCAAAAATTAGGGGGGAGCTCCTATAATTCACCCCTCCACTTT
TRBD1,TRBV9,TRBJ2-3,-,CASSTTGTGLSDTQYF,TGTGCCAGCAGCACCACCGGGACAGGGCTCTCAGATACGCAGTATTTT
-,TRBV27,TRBJ2-5,-,CATQLSMGRQETQYF,TGTGCCACCCAGTTATCGATGGGTAGGCAAGAGACCCAGTACTTC
-,TRBV5-3,TRBJ2-7,once,CARSLSQLRTYEQYF,TGTGCCAGAAGCTTATCACAGCTCCGAACCTACGAGCAGTACTTC